The present T cell receptor beta chain was sequenced within a study of OX40 agonist ivuxolimab in advanced cancers. The CDR3 consists of 17 residues. Looked up from germline, CDR1 is LGHNA and CDR2 is YSLEER. Trimming stripped 4 bases from V and 0 bases from J, with 16 bases between. Study observations and caveats: At 0.1 to 3.0 mg/kg and by week 6, clonal expansion occurred in CD4+ and CD8+ blood T cells.

Comment on this clone: Its antigen is not identified.

Here immunoSEQ multiplex PCR was the method, and the copy in TCRdb shows in-frame clones only, minus some. Among approximately 100,000 clones listed, about nine tenths were seen once. The material was CD4+ or CD8+ T cells sorted from blood, obtained in a trial of the OX40 agonist ivuxolimab. The receptor was isolated from an adult with an advanced solid tumor such as melanoma, head and neck, liver or kidney cancer. V and J are TRBV4-3 and TRBJ2-1; TRBD2 might be the D (6 bases). This CDR3 is CASSRLLSGSSYNEQFF. The CDR3 bases are TGCGCCAGCAGCCGACTGCTTAGCGGAAGCTCCTACAATGAGCAGTTCTTC.